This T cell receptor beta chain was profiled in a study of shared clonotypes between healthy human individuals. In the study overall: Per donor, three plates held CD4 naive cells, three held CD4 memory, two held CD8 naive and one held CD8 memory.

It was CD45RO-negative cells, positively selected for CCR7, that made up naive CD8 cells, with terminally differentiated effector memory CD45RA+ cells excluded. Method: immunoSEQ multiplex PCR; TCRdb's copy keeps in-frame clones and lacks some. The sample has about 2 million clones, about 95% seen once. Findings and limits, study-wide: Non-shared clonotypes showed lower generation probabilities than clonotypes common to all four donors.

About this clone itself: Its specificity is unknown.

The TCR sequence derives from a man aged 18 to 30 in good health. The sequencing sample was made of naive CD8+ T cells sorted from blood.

In DNA, the CDR3 is TGCGCCAGCAGCCAAGATCTTAACAATGAGCAGTTCTTC. It encodes CASSQDLNNEQFF. This chain joins TRBV4-3 and TRBJ2-1; D gene uncertain. V was cut by 0 bases and J by 5 bases, with 5 bases left in between. Germline loops: CDR1 LGHNA, CDR2 YSLEER. The CDR3 runs to 13 residues.